This T cell receptor beta chain was sequenced in a study of cytomegalovirus exposure and HLA in healthy donors. Primers included in the PCR were 60 Vbeta and 13 Jbeta primers. Using immunoSEQ multiplex PCR, the repertoire was profiled, and TCRdb retains in-frame clones only, with some absent. In the table there are 120,000 to 150,000 clones, over 65% of which are singletons. Study results and limitations: Cytomegalovirus-associated TCR beta chains were listed, numbering 150 to 200. The authors excluded some V segments, including TRBV6-2 and TRBV6-3, as indistinguishable. Cytomegalovirus status, reportedly, was diagnosed with high specificity and sensitivity by the classifier.

Donors in the study were healthy people who gave bone marrow. About this clone: What it binds is not known.

CDR3 size: 14 residues. Germline CDR1 and CDR2: MNHEY and SMNVEV (reference sequence). The receptor's source is a middle-aged man in good health and CMV-seropositive. Sequencing input: PBMCs. The chain is built from TRBV27 and TRBJ2-5; 8 bases match TRBD1. The J call is doubtful: the DNA matches TRBJ2-7 better. The CDR3 bases are TGTGCCAGCAGTTATAGGACAGGGAACTACGAGCAGTACTTC. As protein: CASSYRTGNYEQYF.